This TCR beta chain appears in the sequencing data of a study of T cell clones after liver transplantation. The overall study: A pre-transplant mixed lymphocyte reaction with TCRbeta sequencing defined graft-donor-reactive clones followed in post-transplant blood. Patients counted as tolerant after at least one year off all immunosuppression, enzymes not exceeding twice normal.

On this clone itself: What it binds is unknown.

Germline V gives CDR1 SEHNR, CDR2 FQNEAQ (reference sequence). The CDR3 contains 16 residues. Trimming shortened V by 1 base and J by 1 base, and 11 bases separated the two germline ends. CD3+CD4+ and CD3+CD8+ cells were FACS-sorted from thawed unstimulated PBMCs. Some clones are missing from TCRdb's copy, which holds only in-frame ones; the method was immunoSEQ multiplex PCR. The table has 55,000 or so clones, 65% to 75% seen once; the top ten hold 15%. Findings and limits, study-wide: These preliminary findings come from unstandardized post-transplant sampling times.

This sequence was found in a human donor who received a liver transplant. The chain joins TRBV7-9 to TRBJ1-5, with a tentative D call TRBD1 (5 bases). The input for sequencing was CD4+ T cells from blood, taken before liver transplant. Here the CDR3 reads CASSLDPGSSNQPQHF. DNA of the CDR3: TGTGCCAGCAGCTTAGATCCAGGGTCGAGCAATCAGCCCCAGCATTTT.